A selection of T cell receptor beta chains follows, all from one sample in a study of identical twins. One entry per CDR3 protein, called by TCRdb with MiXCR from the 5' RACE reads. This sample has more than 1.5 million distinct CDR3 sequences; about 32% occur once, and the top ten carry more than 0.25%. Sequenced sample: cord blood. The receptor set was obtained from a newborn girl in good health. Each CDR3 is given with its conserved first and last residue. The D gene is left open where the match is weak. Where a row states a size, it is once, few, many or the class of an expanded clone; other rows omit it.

CASSLGGTRHPKQFF,TGTGCCAGCAGCTTAGGTGGGACGCGCCATCCCAAGCAGTTCTTC,TRBJ2-1,.,TRBV7-9,.
CASSIGREAPPFF,TGTGCCAGTAGTATAGGACGGGAGGCCCCTCCGTTCTTC,TRBJ2-1,TRBD2,TRBV19,.
CASSFDRGSNEKLFF,TGTGCCAGCAGCTTCGACAGGGGTAGTAATGAAAAACTGTTTTTT,TRBJ1-4,TRBD1,TRBV7-2,few
CSVHRDSNEQFF,TGCAGCGTTCACCGGGACAGCAATGAGCAGTTCTTC,TRBJ2-1,TRBD1,TRBV29-1,.
CASSEETSGWEYDEQYF,TGCGCCAGCAGTGAGGAGACTAGCGGGTGGGAGTACGACGAGCAGTACTTC,TRBJ2-7,TRBD2,TRBV10-1,.
CASGQQGASPLHF,TGCGCCAGCGGCCAACAGGGGGCTTCACCCCTCCACTTT,TRBJ1-6,TRBD1,TRBV4-1,.
CASSHQGGTNYGYTF,TGTGCCAGCAGCCATCAGGGGGGCACTAACTATGGCTACACCTTC,TRBJ1-2,TRBD1,TRBV4-2,few
CASSYSGLAGENYNEQFF,TGTGCCAGCAGTTACTCAGGACTAGCGGGAGAAAATTACAATGAGCAGTTCTTC,TRBJ2-1,TRBD2,TRBV6-5,.
CASSSPGTSGSRYNEQFF,TGTGCCAGCAGCTCTCCCGGGACTAGCGGGAGCCGATACAATGAGCAGTTCTTC,TRBJ2-1,TRBD2,TRBV6-1,.
CASSQGDGNQPQHF,TGTGCCAGCAGCCAGGGGGATGGCAATCAGCCCCAGCATTTT,TRBJ1-5,TRBD1,TRBV4-1,few
CASSPTPGNTEAFF,TGTGCCAGCAGTCCAACGCCAGGGAACACTGAAGCTTTCTTT,TRBJ1-1,.,TRBV12-3/TRBV12-4,few
CASSYSPGRGETQYF,TGTGCCAGCAGTTACTCGCCAGGGAGGGGAGAGACCCAGTACTTC,TRBJ2-5,TRBD2,TRBV6-6,.
CASSHRGLDGSTDTQYF,TGTGCCAGCAGCCATCGCGGACTAGACGGGTCCACAGATACGCAGTATTTT,TRBJ2-3,TRBD2,TRBV3-1,few
CASSSSLLEVRGNNQPQHF,TGTGCCAGCAGTTCCAGCCTCCTCGAGGTCCGGGGGAACAATCAGCCCCAGCATTTT,TRBJ1-5,.,TRBV6-2/TRBV6-3,.
CASSLVTSGNEQFF,TGTGCCAGCTCACTCGTAACTAGCGGGAATGAGCAGTTCTTT,TRBJ2-1,TRBD2,TRBV18,.
CASSDSSAIPNEQFF,TGTGCCAGCAGTGATTCTAGCGCGATTCCCAATGAGCAGTTCTTC,TRBJ2-1,.,TRBV2,many
CASSHKRGGTQNNEQFF,TGCGCCAGCAGCCACAAACGGGGGGGGACTCAAAACAATGAGCAGTTCTTC,TRBJ2-1,TRBD2,TRBV4-1,few
CASSANTIYF,TGTGCCAGTTCTGCAAACACCATATATTTT,TRBJ1-3,.,TRBV6-1,.
CASSYVPGQGEKLFF,TGTGCCAGCAGTTACGTCCCGGGACAGGGTGAAAAACTGTTTTTT,TRBJ1-4,TRBD1,TRBV6-6,.
CSARVKFGELFF,TGCAGTGCTAGAGTCAAGTTCGGGGAGCTGTTTTTT,TRBJ2-2,.,TRBV20-1,.
CASSLTLLDQPQHF,TGTGCCAGCAGTTTGACTCTCCTTGATCAGCCCCAGCATTTT,TRBJ1-5,.,TRBV28,few
CASSNRGSYNEQFF,TGTGCCAGTAGTAACAGGGGGTCCTACAATGAGCAGTTCTTC,TRBJ2-1,TRBD1,TRBV19,few
CASSRSVAGVLYEQYF,TGTGCCAGCAGTCGCTCTGTAGCGGGAGTCCTATACGAGCAGTACTTC,TRBJ2-7,TRBD2,TRBV12-3/TRBV12-4,.
CASSYSDRGEQYF,TGTGCCAGCAGTTACTCCGACAGGGGCGAGCAGTACTTC,TRBJ2-7,TRBD1,TRBV6-6,many
CASSFSWDRKNIQYF,TGTGCCAGCAGTTTTTCGTGGGACCGAAAAAACATTCAGTACTTC,TRBJ2-4,.,TRBV12-3/TRBV12-4,few
CASSLSGSGYSPLHF,TGTGCCAGCAGCTTAAGTGGTTCAGGGTACTCACCCCTCCACTTT,TRBJ1-6,.,TRBV7-9,.
CASSDRFGANVLTF,TGTGCCAGCAGTGACAGGTTTGGGGCCAACGTCCTGACTTTC,TRBJ2-6,.,TRBV25-1,many
CSASNSNQPQHF,TGCAGTGCTAGTAATAGCAATCAGCCCCAGCATTTT,TRBJ1-5,.,TRBV20-1,many